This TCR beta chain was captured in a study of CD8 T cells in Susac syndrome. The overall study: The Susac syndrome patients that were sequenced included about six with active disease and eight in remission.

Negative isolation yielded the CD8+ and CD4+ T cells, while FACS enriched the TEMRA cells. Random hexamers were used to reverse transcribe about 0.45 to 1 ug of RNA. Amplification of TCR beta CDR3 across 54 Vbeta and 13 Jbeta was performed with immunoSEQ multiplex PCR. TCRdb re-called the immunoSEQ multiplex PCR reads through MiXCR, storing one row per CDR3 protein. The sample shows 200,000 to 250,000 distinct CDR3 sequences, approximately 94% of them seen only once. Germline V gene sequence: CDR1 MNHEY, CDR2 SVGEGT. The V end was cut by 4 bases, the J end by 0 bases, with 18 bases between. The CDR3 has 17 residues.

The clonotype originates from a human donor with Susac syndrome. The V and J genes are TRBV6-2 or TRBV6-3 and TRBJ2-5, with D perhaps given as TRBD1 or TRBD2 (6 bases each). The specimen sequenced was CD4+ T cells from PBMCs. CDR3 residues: CASSSKGDWSYQETQYF. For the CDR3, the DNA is TGTGCCAGCAGTTCAAAGGGGGACTGGTCCTACCAAGAGACCCAGTACTTC.